One T cell receptor beta chain is described in this entry. Its specificity is not known. TCRdb processed the 5' RACE reads anew with MiXCR; each CDR3 protein has one entry. This sample has tens of thousands of distinct CDR3 sequences; roughly 7.4% occur once, and the top ten carry about 40%. The data belong to a study of T cells after yellow fever vaccination. The germline gives CDR1 LGHNA, CDR2 YSLEER. The CDR3 is 13 residues long. V was pared by 3 bases and J by 8 bases, with 5 bases of the junction left unmatched. Study-wide findings and caveats: Most clones from primary vaccination resurfaced after the booster (about 95% CD4, around 90% CD8). Clonotypes shared by both compartments, CD4 and CD8, made up a small share.

This TCR came from a man aged 25-45 years who received the YFV17D yellow fever vaccine. This specimen consisted of CD8+ T cells sorted from PBMCs, obtained on the day of the yellow fever booster vaccination. This chain uses TRBV4-3 with TRBJ1-1; 8 positions agree with TRBD1. CDR3 in amino acids: CASSQYRDREAFF. The CDR3 region has the DNA TGCGCCAGCAGCCAGTACCGGGACAGGGAAGCTTTCTTT.